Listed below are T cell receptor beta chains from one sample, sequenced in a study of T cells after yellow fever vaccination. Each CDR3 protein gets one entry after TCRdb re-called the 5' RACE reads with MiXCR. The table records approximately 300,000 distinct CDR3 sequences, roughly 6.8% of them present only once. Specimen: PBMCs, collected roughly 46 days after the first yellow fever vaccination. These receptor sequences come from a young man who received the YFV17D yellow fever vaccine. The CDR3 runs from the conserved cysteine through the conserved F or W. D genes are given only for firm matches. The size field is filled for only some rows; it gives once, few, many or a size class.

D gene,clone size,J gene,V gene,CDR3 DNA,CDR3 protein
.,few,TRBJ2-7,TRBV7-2,TGTGCCAGCAGCTTACCCGGGACACCACCCTACGAGCAGTACTTC,CASSLPGTPPYEQYF
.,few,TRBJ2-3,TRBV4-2,TGTGCCAGCAGCTCCCGGGGGCACCGAGGATACACAGATACGCAGTATTTT,CASSSRGHRGYTDTQYF
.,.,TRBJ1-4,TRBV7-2,TGTGCCAGCCGCCCGACAACTAATGAAAAACTGTTTTTT,CASRPTTNEKLFF
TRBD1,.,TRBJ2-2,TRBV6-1,TGTGCCAGCGGGGGCGGACAGGGGTACACCGGGGAGCTGTTTTTT,CASGGGQGYTGELFF
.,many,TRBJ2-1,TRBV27,TGTGCCAGCAGTTTATCGGCGGGGGCGCCCCTAGGCCGGTTCTTC,CASSLSAGAPLGRFF
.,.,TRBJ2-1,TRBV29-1,TGCAGCGTCAACTTCAGGAGCGTCGGTGAGCAGTTCTTC,CSVNFRSVGEQFF
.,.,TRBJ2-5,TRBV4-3,TGCGCCAGCAGCCAAGACCGCGATTTAGAGACCCAGTACTTC,CASSQDRDLETQYF
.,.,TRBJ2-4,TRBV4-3,TGCGCCAGCTCCGAAGGGGATAGGGAGGGGGACATTCAGTACTTC,CASSEGDREGDIQYF
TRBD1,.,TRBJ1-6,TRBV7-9,TGTGCCAGCAGCTTAACCCCGACAGGGCCCAATTCACCCCTCCACTTT,CASSLTPTGPNSPLHF
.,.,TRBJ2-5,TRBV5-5,TGTGCCAGCAGCTTGCGACGCCTACAAGAGACCCAGTACTTC,CASSLRRLQETQYF
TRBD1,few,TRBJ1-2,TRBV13,TGTGCCAGCAGCTCGGGACAGGGGGCGGTGGATGGCTACACCTTC,CASSSGQGAVDGYTF
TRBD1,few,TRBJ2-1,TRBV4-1,TGCGCCAGCAGCCAACTAAACCCCTGGGACAGGGGGTACAATGAGCAGTTCTTC,CASSQLNPWDRGYNEQFF
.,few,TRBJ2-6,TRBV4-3,TGCGCCAGCAGCCAAGAGTGGAGGCAGGGGCACGGGGCCAACGTCCTGACTTTC,CASSQEWRQGHGANVLTF
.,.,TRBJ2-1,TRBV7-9,TGTGCCAGCAGCCCCCCGACGGGGGGCCCCAATGAGCAGTTCTTC,CASSPPTGGPNEQFF
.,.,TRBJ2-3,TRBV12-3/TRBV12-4,TGTGCCAGCAGCCGTGGGGACGATACGCAGTATTTT,CASSRGDDTQYF
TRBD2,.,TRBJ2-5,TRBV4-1,TGCGCCAGCAGCCAATGGGCTAGCGGGGGAATTTTCACAGAGACCCAGTACTTC,CASSQWASGGIFTETQYF
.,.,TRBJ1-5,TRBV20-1,TGCAGTGTGTCTCCTCTGGGAGTGGGTTTCCAGCCCCAGCATTTT,CSVSPLGVGFQPQHF
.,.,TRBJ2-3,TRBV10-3,TGTGCCATCAACAGGGACGCAGATACGCAGTATTTT,CAINRDADTQYF
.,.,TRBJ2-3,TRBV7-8,TGTGCCAGCAGCGCTAGGGGTCCCAGCACAGATACGCAGTATTTT,CASSARGPSTDTQYF
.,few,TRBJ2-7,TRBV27,TGTGCCAGCAGTTACGTCGGTACCTACGAGCAGTACTTC,CASSYVGTYEQYF
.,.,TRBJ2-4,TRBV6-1,TGTGCCAGCAGCCAAAGGGGCGCGATGGACATTCAGTACTTC,CASSQRGAMDIQYF
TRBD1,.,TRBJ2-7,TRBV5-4,TGTGCCAGCAGCCATCGGGACAGATTCTACGAGCAGTACTTC,CASSHRDRFYEQYF
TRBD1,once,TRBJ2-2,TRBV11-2,TGTGCCAGCAGCTTATGGACAGGGGCGAACACCGGGGAGCTGTTTTTT,CASSLWTGANTGELFF
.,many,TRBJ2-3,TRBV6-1,TGTGCCAGCAGTCCATGGACCGCAGTAGCAGATACGCAGTATTTT,CASSPWTAVADTQYF
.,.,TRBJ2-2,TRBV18,TGTGCCAGCTCACCACTTCGGGGTCCCGGGGAGCTGTTTTTT,CASSPLRGPGELFF
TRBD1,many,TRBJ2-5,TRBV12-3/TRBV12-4,TGTGCCAGCACGCAACAGGGGGCACGGGAGACCCAGTACTTC,CASTQQGARETQYF
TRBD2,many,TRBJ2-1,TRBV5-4,TGTGCCAGCAGCTTGTCCGGGGGGGCCTACAATGAGCAGTTCTTC,CASSLSGGAYNEQFF
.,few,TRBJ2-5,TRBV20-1,TGCAGTGCTAGGTTGGGCGCGCAAGAGACCCAGTACTTC,CSARLGAQETQYF
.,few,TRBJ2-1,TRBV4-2,TGTGCCTCCTGGGGAAGTGGAAATGAGCAGTTCTTC,CASWGSGNEQFF
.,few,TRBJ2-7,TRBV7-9,TGTGCCAGCAGCTCCACTACACGGGGGACCTCCTCCTACGAGCAGTACTTC,CASSSTTRGTSSYEQYF
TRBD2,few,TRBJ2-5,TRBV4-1,TGCGCCAGCAGCCAAGTTGCTAGCGGGGTCCAAGAGACCCAGTACTTC,CASSQVASGVQETQYF
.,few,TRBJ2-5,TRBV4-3,TGCGCCAGCAGCCAAGGGTGGCCGGGCGAGACCCAGTACTTC,CASSQGWPGETQYF
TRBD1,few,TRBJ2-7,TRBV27,TGTGCCAGCGCTCGCACCCGGGACAGGGGCTACGAGCAGTACTTC,CASARTRDRGYEQYF
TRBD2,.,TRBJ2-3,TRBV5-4,TGTGCCAGCAGCTCAGGACGCCACCGAAGCGGGGGTGGCACAGATACGCAGTATTTT,CASSSGRHRSGGGTDTQYF
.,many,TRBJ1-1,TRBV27,TGTGCCAGCATAGGTTGGGGGCCTGAAGCTTTCTTT,CASIGWGPEAFF
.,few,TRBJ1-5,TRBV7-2,TGTGCCAGCAGCTTGGTCCTAGGGTTCCAGCCCCAGCATTTT,CASSLVLGFQPQHF
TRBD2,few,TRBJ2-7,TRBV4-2,TGTGCCAGCAGCCAAGTGCCTAGCGGGGGCGCGAGCTCCTACGAGCAGTACTTC,CASSQVPSGGASSYEQYF
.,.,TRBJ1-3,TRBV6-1,TGTGCCAGCACCCGTACCGGGACCCCTCACTACTCTGGAAACACCATATATTTT,CASTRTGTPHYSGNTIYF
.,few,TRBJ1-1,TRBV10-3,TGTGCCATCAGCCTGCTCGGATGGACTGAAGCTTTCTTT,CAISLLGWTEAFF
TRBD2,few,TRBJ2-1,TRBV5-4,TGTGCCAGCAGCGCTAATAGCGGGGGGGAATCCTACAATGAGCAGTTCTTC,CASSANSGGESYNEQFF
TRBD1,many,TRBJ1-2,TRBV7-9,TGTGCCAGCAGCCCGCGACAGGGCCGCCCCCTCTACACCTTC,CASSPRQGRPLYTF
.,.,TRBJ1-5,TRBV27,TGTGCCAGCAGTGAGGGGACATTTAATCAGCCCCAGCATTTT,CASSEGTFNQPQHF
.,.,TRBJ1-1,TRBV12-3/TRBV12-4,TGTGCCAGCAATTATCGGGAGAACACTGAAGCTTTCTTT,CASNYRENTEAFF
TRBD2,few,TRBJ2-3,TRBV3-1,TGTGCCAGCAGCCAAGATTCGACTAGCGGGGCCGTACCAGATACGCAGTATTTT,CASSQDSTSGAVPDTQYF
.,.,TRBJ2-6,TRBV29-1,TGCAGCGTTGAATTTGGGCCGGACTACGGGGCCAACGTCCTGACTTTC,CSVEFGPDYGANVLTF